Shown below are 19 T cell receptor beta chains from a single sample sequenced in a study of blood T cells in healthy people across ages (dated by TCRdb to between 2014 and 2016). Receptor amplification or capture employed 5' RACE. The sequencer was an Illumina HiSeq 2500. A second PCR of roughly 7 to 11 cycles was performed with a sample-barcoded 5' primer and a J-beta primer mix. The raw public reads went through TCRdb reprocessing: fastp at Q25, MiXCR clone calling, in-frame beta chains kept. Rows with a matching CDR3 protein are joined into one entry that keeps the most common DNA and genes. Across this sample there are about 640,000 distinct CDR3 sequences, with roughly 31% seen only once. Around 16% of the sample is held by the ten biggest clonotypes. Material: blood. These receptors were obtained from a woman aged 80 or over in good health.

This clonotype showed up just a few times. The rearrangement uses TRBV20-1 and TRBJ1-6; 7 nucleotides agree with TRBD1. The CDR3 runs to 15 residues. The V gene's germline CDR1 is DFQATT and CDR2 SNEGSKA (reference sequence). The J segment lost 3 bases and the V segment lost 1 base, leaving 3 bases of the junction unmatched. The CDR3 spells CSARVGDSYNSPLHF. CDR3 coding DNA: TGCAGTGCTAGAGTTGGGGACAGCTATAATTCACCCCTCCACTTT.

This clonotype was seen ten or more times. This chain joins TRBV27 and TRBJ1-4, with D uncertain. The CDR3 loop spans 15 amino acids. CDR1 MNHEY and CDR2 SMNVEV come from the germline V gene (reference sequence). V dropped 6 bases and J dropped 7 bases, with 18 bases sitting between them. The CDR3 nucleotides read TGTGCCAGCAGACGAGCGGGTGGATGGGGTGAAAAACTGTTTTTT. Translated: CASRRAGGWGEKLFF.

With regard to this clonotype: Its ends do not fully match the called genes, so a read error is possible. The rearrangement links TRBV15 to TRBJ1-3, with D perhaps matching TRBD1 (5 bases). Germline V lookup: CDR1 LNHNV, CDR2 YYDKDF (reference sequence). The CDR3 loop spans 17 amino acids. This chain's CDR3 is CATSRDRGSRSGNTRYF. In DNA, the CDR3 is TGTGCCACCAGCAGAGATAGGGGCTCCCGCTCTGGAAACACCAGATATTTT.

The sample holds many counts of this clonotype. The genes are TRBV6-2 or TRBV6-3 and TRBJ2-5; D gene unclear. CDR1 and CDR2 (germline): MNHEY, SVGEGT. V lost 5 bases, J lost 7 bases, and 14 bases lay in between. This CDR3 contains 13 residues. The CDR3 bases are TGTGCCAGCAGTAGAGGCGCTCCGGGGACCCAGTACTTC. This translates into CASSRGAPGTQYF.

To note about this clonotype: The junction departs from the called germline gene at one end, perhaps through a read error. This rearrangement joins TRBV30 to TRBJ1-3, with TRBD1 as a possible D gene (6 bases). Germline V gene sequence: CDR1 GTSNPN, CDR2 SVGIG (reference sequence). The CDR3 loop spans 16 amino acids. The CDR3 is CAWSVTGSHSGNTVYF. The DNA for the CDR3 is TGTGCCTGGAGTGTTACAGGGTCTCACTCTGGAAACACCGTATATTTT.

This clonotype has ten or more counts. The rearrangement links TRBV6-1 to TRBJ2-7; D might be TRBD2 (5 bases). Trimming pared 4 bases from V and 1 base from J, leaving 8 bases between. The CDR3 spans 13 residues. The V gene's germline CDR1 is MNHNS and CDR2 SASEGT. Here the CDR3 DNA reads TGTGCCAGCAGTGCGGACTTATCCTACGAGCAGTACTTC. It encodes CASSADLSYEQYF.

In the case of this clonotype: A much larger clone differs by one base, so this may be a read error. This chain uses TRBV5-1 with TRBJ2-1; the match to TRBD1 covers 9 bases. Losses at the gene ends were 4 bases for V and 5 bases for J; bases not matched to a gene: 7. The CDR3 is 15 residues long. Germline V gene sequence: CDR1 SGHRS, CDR2 YFSETQ. For the CDR3, the DNA is TGCGCCAGCAGCACCTCCGGGACAGGGCACAATGAGCAGTTCTTC. Protein sequence: CASSTSGTGHNEQFF.

Points on this clonotype: A junction boundary mismatches the germline segment, possibly from a read error. V gene TRBV29-1 combines with J gene TRBJ2-3, with TRBD2 matching 15 bases. This CDR3 has 14 residues. CDR1 and CDR2 from the germline V gene are SQVTM and ANQGSEA. The CDR3 DNA sequence: TGCAGCGCTGGGACTAGCGGGGGGACAGATGCGCAGTATTTT. Its protein is CSAGTSGGTDAQYF.

J is TRBJ1-4 and V is TRBV5-4; unclear D gene. The V and J ends lost 0 bases and 4 bases respectively, with 28 bases between them. This CDR3 has 21 amino acids. CDR1 is SGHNT and CDR2 is YYREEE in the germline V gene (reference sequence). CDR3 protein: CASSLDGVRDGAPLLNEKLFF. As DNA, the CDR3 is TGTGCCAGCAGCTTGGACGGTGTTCGAGACGGAGCTCCCCTACTTAATGAAAAACTGTTTTTT.

This clonotype was observed many times. V usage is TRBV13 and J usage is TRBJ1-4; weak D call: TRBD1 (6 bases). The germline V gene has CDR1 PRHDT and CDR2 FYEKMQ (reference sequence). The CDR3 extends over 13 amino acids. Trimming removed 5 bases from V and 8 bases from J, with 12 bases in between. The CDR3 spells CASSPRGGEKLFF. CDR3 sequence (DNA): TGTGCCAGCAGCCCGCGTGGGGGCGAAAAACTGTTTTTT.

Concerning this clonotype itself: A clone one base away is much larger, so this may be a read error. This chain uses TRBV27 with TRBJ2-5; 8 bases map to TRBD1. With 5 bases clipped from V and 11 bases from J, the junction kept 13 bases outside the gene matches. The germline V gene encodes CDR1 MNHEY and CDR2 SMNVEV (reference sequence). CDR3 length equals 14 residues. In nucleotides, the CDR3 is TGTGCCAGCAGTCCGCCGGGACAGGCCTACAAGCAGTACTTC. Its translation is CASSPPGQAYKQYF.

Notes on this clonotype: Given a much more abundant clone one base away, this may be a read error. The chain couples TRBV20-1 to TRBJ1-1; 9 bases agree with TRBD1. Germline trimming cut 5 bases from V and 9 bases from J; bases unmatched to any gene: 13. The CDR3 sequence is 14 residues long. The V gene's germline CDR1 is DFQATT and CDR2 SNEGSKA (reference sequence). The CDR3 sequence: CSALPGQGYEKAFF. CDR3 nucleotides: TGCAGTGCTTTGCCGGGACAGGGATACGAAAAAGCTTTCTTT.

This clonotype was observed at least ten times. The CDR3 DNA reads TGCGCCAGCAGCTTGGCCGTGCGGGGGGGCTCCTACGAGCAGTACTTC. Residues: CASSLAVRGGSYEQYF. This chain joins TRBV5-1 and TRBJ2-7, with 9 bases identical to TRBD2. This CDR3 has 16 residues. With 0 bases clipped from V and 0 bases from J, the junction kept 4 bases outside the gene matches. CDR1 is SGHRS, CDR2 YFSETQ, per germline.

The V call is TRBV7-2, the J call TRBJ2-7, with TRBD2 identical over 9 bases. Germline V gives CDR1 SGHTA, CDR2 FQGNSA. The CDR3 totals 16 residues. Trimming removed 5 bases from V and 0 bases from J; junction bases left unmatched: 8. The CDR3 DNA follows: TGTGCCAGCAGCCTACGGACTAGCGCAGGCTCCTACGAGCAGTACTTC. Translation gives CASSLRTSAGSYEQYF.

This clonotype was detected ten times or more. The rearrangement uses TRBV4-1 and TRBJ2-3; weak D call: TRBD2 (5 bases). The CDR3 totals 14 residues. Between the trimmed V and J ends, which lost 4 bases and 5 bases, there was a span of 13 bases. Germline CDR1 reads MGHRA; CDR2 reads YSYEKL. In DNA, the CDR3 is TGCGCCAGCAGCCTGGAGGTGGCGGGAGATACGCAGTATTTT. Translated: CASSLEVAGDTQYF.

This clonotype appeared many times. The chain couples TRBV7-2 to TRBJ2-7; 12 bases align to TRBD2. There are 16 residues in the CDR3. After removal of 5 bases from V and 7 bases from J, the junction contained 12 bases not matched to a gene. In germline, CDR1 is SGHTA, CDR2 FQGNSA. The CDR3 sequence is CASSRATSGGLEEQYF. CDR3 DNA: TGTGCCAGCAGCCGAGCGACTAGCGGGGGTCTAGAAGAGCAGTACTTC. Full variable domain (missing parts from reference TRBV7-2 and TRBJ2-7): GAGVSQSPSNKVTEKGKDVELRCDPISGHTALYWYRQSLGQGLEFLIYFQGNSAPDKSGLPSDRFSAERTGGSVSTLTIQRTQQEDSAVYLCASSRATSGGLEEQYFGPGTRLTVT.

This clonotype was found many times. The chain carries TRBV3-1 and TRBJ1-2, with 7 bases matching TRBD1. This CDR3 is 14 amino acids long. Germline CDR1 is LGHDT and CDR2 is YNNKEL (reference sequence). Trimming took 3 bases from V and 4 from J; bases not matched to a gene: 5. CDR3: CASSHNRGGYGYTF. As DNA, the CDR3 is TGTGCCAGCAGCCATAACAGGGGCGGCTATGGCTACACCTTC.

A remark on this clonotype: This sequence may be a read error, since a much larger clone differs from it by one base. V usage is TRBV6-1 and J usage is TRBJ2-5; D uncertain. Germline V gives CDR1 MNHNS, CDR2 SASEGT. The V end was cut by 0 bases, the J end by 11 bases, with 19 bases between. The CDR3 has 15 amino acids. The CDR3 DNA is TGTGCCAGCAGTGAAGCGGGCGGTGGAATCCATGAGCAGTACTTC. Translation: CASSEAGGGIHEQYF.

Note on this clonotype: A much larger clonotype is one base distant, so this may be a read error. The chain combines TRBV18 with TRBJ1-2; TRBD1 is a possible D gene (6 bases). The CDR3 is 15 amino acids. Germline CDR1 and CDR2: KGHSH and LQKENI. Here the CDR3 reads CASSPPGTTSKGCTF. DNA of the CDR3: TGTGCCAGCTCACCACCTGGGACAACCTCCAAGGGCTGCACCTTC.